Each of the 32 T cell receptor beta chains below was sequenced from the same sample in a study of identical twins. TCRdb reprocessed the 5' RACE reads with MiXCR, giving one entry per CDR3 protein. This repertoire shows roughly 350,000 distinct CDR3 sequences, around an eighth found once; its top ten account for around 6.9%. A further study also used this sample, focusing on yellow fever vaccine responses in identical twins.

The sequencing input was CD8+ T cells sorted from blood. All receptors come from a woman under 30 in good health.

J is TRBJ2-1 and V is TRBV7-9; possibly TRBD2 for D (6 bases). The germline V and J ends were trimmed by 2 bases and 2 bases, with 16 bases remaining between them. CDR3 size: 17 residues. Germline lookup yields CDR1 SEHNR and CDR2 FQNEAQ (reference sequence). The CDR3 nucleotides are TGTGCCAGCAGCTTAAGTTTCGGGAGCGCCGCCTACAATGAGCAGTTCTTC. Residues: CASSLSFGSAAYNEQFF.

The gene calls are TRBV3-1 and TRBJ2-5; possibly TRBD2 for D (5 bases). There are 20 residues in the CDR3. From germline, CDR1 is LGHDT and CDR2 YNNKEL (reference sequence). Trimming left V 0 bases short and J 0 bases short, with 23 bases between. The DNA for the CDR3 is TGTGCCAGCAGCCAAGACCGAGCGGTACTATACCCCTGGTACCAAGAGACCCAGTACTTC. Translated: CASSQDRAVLYPWYQETQYF.

This clonotype has a handful of counts. V usage is TRBV14 and J usage is TRBJ1-4; D is perhaps TRBD1 (6 bases). The V and J ends lost 3 bases and 14 bases respectively, with 7 bases between them. The CDR3 contains 10 residues. In germline, CDR1 is SGHDN, CDR2 FVKESK. CDR3 in DNA: TGTGCCAGCAGCCACGGACAGCTGTTTTTT. It translates to CASSHGQLFF.

In this sample, this clonotype turned up a few times. The V gene is TRBV4-2, the J gene TRBJ2-2, with 10 bases fitting TRBD2. The trim removed 3 bases at V and 6 bases at J, leaving 10 bases unmatched. Germline V gives CDR1 LGHNA, CDR2 YNFKEQ. The length of the CDR3 is 17 residues. CDR3 amino acids: CASSQGLAGVSSGELFF. CDR3 coding DNA: TGTGCCAGCAGCCAGGGGCTAGCGGGAGTTAGCTCCGGGGAGCTGTTTTTT.

This clonotype occurred a few times. The chain joins TRBV20-1 to TRBJ2-5, with 10 bases identical to TRBD2. This CDR3 comprises 16 residues. Per germline, CDR1 DFQATT and CDR2 SNEGSKA (reference sequence). Germline trimming cut 4 bases from V and 1 base from J; bases unmatched to any gene: 9. CDR3 loop: CSANLAGVGSQETQYF. The CDR3, as DNA: TGCAGTGCTAACCTAGCGGGGGTCGGGTCCCAAGAGACCCAGTACTTC.

About this clonotype: A much larger clonotype is one base distant, so this may be a read error. This chain joins TRBV2 and TRBJ2-3, with TRBD2 matching 7 bases. There are 13 residues in the CDR3. Germline V gives CDR1 SNHLY, CDR2 FYNNEI. Here the CDR3 DNA reads TGTTCCACCGCGGGAGACCGGTTAGATACGCAGTATTTT. Encoded protein: CSTAGDRLDTQYF.

This clonotype was observed many times. The chain uses TRBV29-1 and TRBJ2-2; 9 positions agree with TRBD2. V shed 3 bases and J 6 bases; nucleotides not matched to a gene: 5. This CDR3 region has 14 residues. Germline V CDR1 and CDR2: SQVTM, ANQGSEA. The CDR3 loop reads CSVDGTSNPGELFF. The DNA for the CDR3 is TGCAGCGTTGACGGGACTAGCAATCCCGGGGAGCTGTTTTTT.

The V and J genes are TRBV15 and TRBJ2-2, with 10 bases matching TRBD1. This CDR3 is built from 14 residues. Germline values: CDR1 LNHNV, CDR2 YYDKDF (reference sequence). V gave up 8 bases and J gave up 5 bases; unmatched junction bases: 5. Here the CDR3 reads CATAGTGDTGELFF. In DNA form, the CDR3 reads TGTGCCACCGCCGGGACAGGGGATACCGGGGAGCTGTTTTTT.

V usage is TRBV7-8 and J usage is TRBJ2-3; TRBD2 aligns across 8 bases. The germline gives CDR1 SGHVS, CDR2 FQNEAQ. Trimming removed 4 bases from V and 2 bases from J; junction bases left unmatched: 5. The CDR3 extends over 15 amino acids. The CDR3 DNA is TGTGCCAGCAGCTACACTAGCGGCTTCACAGATACGCAGTATTTT. This encodes CASSYTSGFTDTQYF. Looking up the rest from reference TRBV7-8 and TRBJ2-3 gives the full variable domain: GAGVSQSPRYKVAKRGQDVALRCDPISGHVSLFWYQQALGQGPEFLTYFQNEAQLDKSGLPSDRFFAERPEGSVSTLKIQRTQQEDSAVYLCASSYTSGFTDTQYFGPGTRLTVL.

This clonotype was picked up a small number of times. The rearrangement joins TRBV9 to TRBJ2-1, with 9 bases aligning to TRBD2. V trimming: 7 bases; J trimming: 7 bases; junction bases outside the gene matches: 18. The CDR3 length is 17 residues. CDR1 is SGDLS and CDR2 is YYNGEE in the germline V gene. CDR3 sequence reads: CASDPAAGSGGINEQFF. As DNA, the CDR3 is TGTGCCAGCGATCCCGCGGCGGGTAGCGGGGGAATTAATGAGCAGTTCTTC.

This chain connects TRBV12-3 or TRBV12-4 to TRBJ2-7; TRBD1 is a possible D gene (7 bases). The CDR3 covers 12 residues. With 6 bases removed from V and 6 bases from J, the gap between germline ends came to 12 bases. CDR3 DNA sequence: TGTGCCAGCAGGTACAGGGGAGGCGAGCAGTACGTC. Its protein is CASRYRGGEQYV.

This clonotype was counted at least ten times. The chain employs TRBV5-1 and TRBJ2-3, with a possible D match to TRBD1 (5 bases). The CDR3 covers 15 residues. Germline-derived CDR1 and CDR2 are SGHRS and YFSETQ. V was clipped by 0 bases and J by 0 bases, with 8 bases between them. The CDR3 nucleotides read TGCGCCAGCAGCTTGGCCAGGGCTAGCACAGATACGCAGTATTTT. This translates into CASSLARASTDTQYF.

This clonotype was recorded at least ten times. The V gene is TRBV6-2 or TRBV6-3, the J gene TRBJ2-1, with 12 bases identical to TRBD2. Germline V gene data show CDR1 as MNHEY and CDR2 as SVGEGT. V was clipped by 2 bases and J by 4 bases; unmatched bases: 0. The CDR3 contains 15 residues. CDR3 in DNA: TGTGCCAGCAGTTACACTAGCGGGGGGTACAATGAGCAGTTCTTC. This codes for CASSYTSGGYNEQFF.

This clonotype turned up a few times. The V and J genes are TRBV28 and TRBJ2-7; no reliable D call. The germline gives CDR1 MDHEN, CDR2 SYDVKM. V lost 6 bases and J lost 5, with 23 bases in between. This CDR3 is built from 16 residues. CDR3 sequence (DNA): TGTGCCAGCAGCACCTTGGTTGGGGAATATGGAGACGAGCAGTACGTC. As protein: CASSTLVGEYGDEQYV.

The chain uses TRBV7-9 and TRBJ1-1, with TRBD1 matching 7 bases. V shed 5 bases, J shed 10 bases, and the junction held 7 bases outside the gene matches. The CDR3 runs 12 residues. Germline values: CDR1 SEHNR, CDR2 FQNEAQ (reference sequence). In DNA, the CDR3 is TGTGCCAGCAGCCCAGACAGGGTAGGAGCTTTCTTT. This encodes CASSPDRVGAFF.

The chain couples TRBV6-5 to TRBJ2-1; D uncertain. CDR3 length: 13 residues. Germline V gene lookup returns CDR1 MNHEY and CDR2 SVGAGI. V was trimmed by 0 bases and J by 2 bases, leaving 2 bases between them. The CDR3: CASSYSPYNEQFF. The CDR3 DNA follows: TGTGCCAGCAGTTACTCCCCCTACAATGAGCAGTTCTTC.

This rearrangement joins TRBV2 to TRBJ2-1; 11 bases align to TRBD2. The CDR3 loop spans 18 amino acids. V lost 4 bases to trimming and J lost 7 bases; unmatched junction nucleotides: 15. CDR1 SNHLY and CDR2 FYNNEI come from the germline V gene. DNA for the CDR3: TGTGCCAGCAGTGCTGAAATCCCGACTAGCGGGATTTGGAATGAGCAGTTCTTC. This sequence encodes CASSAEIPTSGIWNEQFF. The variable domain in full, completed from reference TRBV2 and TRBJ2-1, reads EPEVTQTPSHQVTQMGQEVILRCVPISNHLYFYWYRQILGQKVEFLVSFYNNEISEKSEIFDDQFSVERPDGSNFTLKIRSTKLEDSAMYFCASSAEIPTSGIWNEQFFGPGTRLTVL.

This clonotype was recorded many times. V is TRBV7-9 and J is TRBJ2-3, with D unclear. CDR1 and CDR2 from the germline V gene are SEHNR and FQNEAQ (reference sequence). Deletions cut 1 base from V and 5 bases from J, with 4 bases between. The CDR3 has 12 amino acids. CDR3 protein: CASSLELDTQYF. CDR3 in DNA: TGTGCCAGCAGCTTAGAGCTAGATACGCAGTATTTT.

The CDR3 region has the DNA TGTGCCACCAGCCGGGACAGGGCTGCTGAAGCTTTCTTT. Its translation is CATSRDRAAEAFF. J is TRBJ1-1 and V is TRBV15, with 9 bases matching TRBD1. Germline CDR1 and CDR2: LNHNV and YYDKDF (reference sequence). V trimming: 5 bases; J trimming: 6 bases; junction bases outside the gene matches: 4. The length of the CDR3 is 13 residues.

This clonotype appeared a few times. The V call is TRBV16, the J call TRBJ1-2; maybe TRBD1 (5 bases). Between the trimmed V and J ends, which lost 4 bases and 2 bases, there was a span of 17 bases. From germline, CDR1 is KGHSY and CDR2 FQNENV. The CDR3 runs to 16 residues. CDR3 in amino acids: CASSRQTAGLNYGYTF. CDR3 DNA: TGTGCCAGCAGCCGCCAAACAGCGGGACTAAACTATGGCTACACCTTC. Complete variable domain (other parts from reference TRBV16 and TRBJ1-2): GEEVAQTPKHLVRGEGQKAKLYCAPIKGHSYVFWYQQVLKNEFKFLISFQNENVFDETGMPKERFSAKCLPNSPCSLEIQATKLEDSAVYFCASSRQTAGLNYGYTFGSGTRLTVV.

In this sample, this clonotype turned up a few times. The chain carries TRBV4-2 and TRBJ2-3; possibly TRBD1 for D (7 bases). The CDR3 has 18 residues. Germline V gene lookup returns CDR1 LGHNA and CDR2 YNFKEQ. V was trimmed by 0 bases and J by 1 base, leaving 17 bases between them. The DNA of the CDR3 is TGTGCCAGCAGCCAAGAAGGGGTGGAGGGGGCTGGCACAGATACGCAGTATTTT. Translation gives CASSQEGVEGAGTDTQYF.

This clonotype turned up a few times. This sequence joins TRBV4-1 and TRBJ2-7, with D possibly TRBD2 on 6 matching bases. The V end lost 2 bases, the J end lost 1 base, and 15 bases lay between the germline ends. Germline V lookup: CDR1 MGHRA, CDR2 YSYEKL. This CDR3 is built from 16 residues. CDR3 DNA sequence: TGCGCCAGCAGCCAATTCCATGGCGGGGTATCCTACGAGCAGTACTTC. It encodes CASSQFHGGVSYEQYF.

This clonotype was observed a handful of times. The V gene is TRBV29-1, the J gene TRBJ2-1; 7 bases align to TRBD1. Germline loops: CDR1 SQVTM, CDR2 ANQGSEA. With 2 bases clipped from V and 7 bases from J, the junction kept 5 bases outside the gene matches. The CDR3 is 13 residues long. CDR3 amino acids: CSVEKGQTNEQFF. Here the CDR3 DNA reads TGCAGCGTTGAAAAGGGACAGACGAATGAGCAGTTCTTC.

This sequence joins TRBV12-3 or TRBV12-4 and TRBJ2-7, with 10 bases matching TRBD1. CDR3 length: 17 residues. The trim removed 6 bases at V and 0 bases at J, leaving 11 bases unmatched. The CDR3 DNA sequence: TGTGCCAGCAGCGGCCCCGGGACAGGGGCTAGCTCCTACGAGCAGTACTTC. Its translation is CASSGPGTGASSYEQYF.

The chain joins TRBV23-1 to TRBJ2-7; D gene ambiguous. TRBV23-1 is reported as an ORF; its role is uncertain. There are 13 residues in the CDR3. Deletions cut 8 bases from V and 5 bases from J, with 16 bases between. CDR3 sequence: CASDSRTSDEQYV. As DNA, the CDR3 is TGCGCCAGCGACTCTCGGACCTCTGACGAGCAGTACGTC.

The chain joins TRBV13 to TRBJ2-5, with 7 bases aligning to TRBD1. CDR1 and CDR2 (germline): PRHDT, FYEKMQ (reference sequence). Trimming at V came to 5 bases and at J to 3 bases, leaving 6 bases not matched to a gene. This CDR3 has 14 amino acids. CDR3 sequence: CASSPRDRKETQYF. CDR3 nucleotides: TGTGCCAGCAGCCCACGGGACAGAAAAGAGACCCAGTACTTC.

The rearrangement joins TRBV10-1 to TRBJ2-2, with TRBD1 matching 9 bases. In germline, CDR1 is WNHNN, CDR2 SYGVQD (reference sequence). The CDR3 is made up of 14 amino acids. The V and J ends lost 6 bases and 13 bases, in that order; junction bases with no gene match: 12. The CDR3 region is CASSPEPGQGGLFF. The CDR3, as DNA: TGCGCCAGCAGCCCCGAGCCGGGACAGGGAGGGCTGTTTTTT.

This clonotype was detected a few times. This chain links TRBV9 with TRBJ2-1; 9 nucleotides match TRBD2. Germline CDR1 SGDLS, CDR2 YYNGEE. The CDR3 spans 13 residues. V lost 3 bases and J lost 9; bases outside the gene matches: 4. The CDR3 region has the DNA TGTGCCAGCAGCGACCGACTAGCGGCTGAGCAGTTCTTC. It translates to CASSDRLAAEQFF.

This clonotype was detected only a few times. The chain has TRBV14 and TRBJ2-1; TRBD2 matches 11 bases. V lost 1 base and J lost 6; bases outside the gene matches: 5. CDR1 SGHDN and CDR2 FVKESK come from the germline V gene. This CDR3 is 16 amino acids long. The CDR3 DNA reads TGTGCCAGCAGCCAAGGGCTAGCGGGAGGTTCCAATGAGCAGTTCTTC. Protein sequence: CASSQGLAGGSNEQFF.

This clonotype has more than one count but fewer than ten. CDR3 in DNA: TGTGCCAGCAGCTACAGGACAGGGGTCGACACAGATACGCAGTATTTT. It yields the protein CASSYRTGVDTDTQYF. The chain combines TRBV6-5 with TRBJ2-3, with TRBD1 matching over 9 bases. The V gene end was trimmed by 6 bases and the J gene end by 2 bases; junction bases not matched to a gene: 9. Germline assignment: CDR1 MNHEY and CDR2 SVGAGI. The length of the CDR3 is 16 residues.

The gene calls are TRBV27 and TRBJ1-2; 7 bases align to TRBD1. V lost 2 bases and J lost 4; bases outside the gene matches: 7. CDR1 and CDR2 (germline): MNHEY, SMNVEV (reference sequence). This CDR3 spans 15 amino acids. CDR3: CASSLTGGDSYGYTF. CDR3 DNA sequence: TGTGCCAGCAGTTTAACGGGGGGGGACAGCTATGGCTACACCTTC.

This clonotype was observed a few times. The rearrangement links TRBV20-1 to TRBJ2-5; D is undetermined. The CDR3 has 13 residues. The germline V gene has CDR1 DFQATT and CDR2 SNEGSKA (reference sequence). Trimming stripped 4 bases from V and 0 bases from J, with 9 bases between. The CDR3 loop is CSATPGYQETQYF. CDR3 bases: TGCAGTGCTACCCCCGGGTACCAAGAGACCCAGTACTTC.